Listed below are T cell receptor beta chains from one sample, sequenced in a study of response to subunit inactivated influenza vaccine. One entry per CDR3 protein results from TCRdb running MiXCR on the RT-PCR reads. Among over 750,000 distinct CDR3 sequences listed, roughly 20% were seen once. This material consisted of PBMCs from blood, taken less than 6 days after vaccination. The receptor set was obtained from a middle-aged man who received an inactivated influenza vaccine. CDR3s include the opening cysteine and the closing phenylalanine or tryptophan. Fields, in order: CDR3 length, V gene, D gene, clone size, J gene, CDR3 protein, CDR3 DNA. A D gene is named only where the DNA matches it firmly. Size values are once, few and many counts, or a class for expanded clones, and some rows have none.

CDR3 length: 17; V gene: TRBV2; D gene: TRBD2; clone size: many; J gene: TRBJ2-1; CDR3 protein: CASSDFGVAGLDNEQFF; CDR3 DNA: TGTGCCAGCAGTGATTTCGGGGTAGCGGGACTAGACAATGAGCAGTTCTTC
CDR3 length: 13; V gene: TRBV12-3/TRBV12-4; D gene: NA; clone size: NA; J gene: TRBJ1-5; CDR3 protein: CASSLFANQPQHF; CDR3 DNA: TGTGCCAGCAGTTTATTTGCGAATCAGCCCCAGCATTTT
CDR3 length: 14; V gene: TRBV10-3; D gene: NA; clone size: few; J gene: TRBJ2-5; CDR3 protein: CAISASVSLETQYF; CDR3 DNA: TGTGCCATCAGTGCCAGTGTCAGCCTAGAGACCCAGTACTTC
CDR3 length: 16; V gene: TRBV12-3/TRBV12-4; D gene: NA; clone size: many; J gene: TRBJ2-3; CDR3 protein: CASSTGSAAYPDTQYF; CDR3 DNA: TGTGCCAGCAGTACCGGATCAGCGGCGTATCCAGATACGCAGTATTTT
CDR3 length: 14; V gene: TRBV7-2; D gene: TRBD2; clone size: few; J gene: TRBJ2-5; CDR3 protein: CASSLGGTSETQYF; CDR3 DNA: TGTGCCAGCAGCTTGGGAGGGACTTCAGAGACCCAGTACTTC
CDR3 length: 13; V gene: TRBV20-1; D gene: NA; clone size: NA; J gene: TRBJ2-7; CDR3 protein: CSARTPGFYEQYF; CDR3 DNA: TGCAGTGCTCGAACCCCAGGGTTCTACGAGCAGTACTTC
CDR3 length: 19; V gene: TRBV20-1; D gene: NA; clone size: few; J gene: TRBJ2-7; CDR3 protein: CSAREEDWVKELPSYEQYF; CDR3 DNA: TGCAGTGCTAGAGAGGAGGATTGGGTGAAGGAGCTACCATCCTACGAGCAGTACTTC
CDR3 length: 15; V gene: TRBV6-2/TRBV6-3; D gene: TRBD1; clone size: few; J gene: TRBJ2-7; CDR3 protein: CASTGPGQGSYEQYF; CDR3 DNA: TGTGCCAGCACCGGACCGGGACAGGGATCATACGAGCAGTACTTC
CDR3 length: 16; V gene: TRBV11-3; D gene: TRBD1; clone size: NA; J gene: TRBJ2-6; CDR3 protein: CASSPGGVPGGNVLTF; CDR3 DNA: TGTGCCAGCAGCCCAGGGGGTGTACCGGGTGGCAACGTCCTGACTTTC
CDR3 length: 16; V gene: TRBV12-3/TRBV12-4; D gene: TRBD2; clone size: few; J gene: TRBJ2-1; CDR3 protein: CASSPHPRRENNEQFF; CDR3 DNA: TGTGCCAGCAGTCCCCACCCCAGGCGGGAGAACAATGAGCAGTTCTTC
CDR3 length: 13; V gene: TRBV7-8; D gene: NA; clone size: NA; J gene: TRBJ1-5; CDR3 protein: CASSSRDDQPQHF; CDR3 DNA: TGTGCCAGCAGCTCAAGGGATGATCAGCCCCAGCATTTT
CDR3 length: 15; V gene: TRBV7-9; D gene: NA; clone size: NA; J gene: TRBJ2-3; CDR3 protein: CASSLARTSVDTQYF; CDR3 DNA: TGTGCCAGCAGCTTAGCTCGGACTTCCGTCGATACGCAGTATTTT
CDR3 length: 15; V gene: TRBV7-4; D gene: NA; clone size: few; J gene: TRBJ2-2; CDR3 protein: CASSPRDREDRELFF; CDR3 DNA: TGTGCCAGCAGCCCCAGAGACAGGGAGGACAGGGAGCTGTTTTTT
CDR3 length: 15; V gene: TRBV27; D gene: NA; clone size: NA; J gene: TRBJ2-2; CDR3 protein: CASSAEGLLHGELFF; CDR3 DNA: TGTGCCAGCAGTGCAGAGGGACTGTTGCACGGGGAGCTGTTTTTT
CDR3 length: 14; V gene: TRBV7-2; D gene: NA; clone size: NA; J gene: TRBJ2-7; CDR3 protein: CASSPWGSAYEQYF; CDR3 DNA: TGTGCCAGCAGCCCCTGGGGGAGCGCCTACGAGCAGTACTTC
CDR3 length: 15; V gene: TRBV5-5; D gene: TRBD1; clone size: few; J gene: TRBJ1-5; CDR3 protein: CASSQRTGGDQPQHF; CDR3 DNA: TGTGCCAGCAGCCAGCGGACAGGGGGCGATCAGCCCCAGCATTTT
CDR3 length: 15; V gene: TRBV5-1; D gene: NA; clone size: NA; J gene: TRBJ2-3; CDR3 protein: CASSFPGEYTDTQYF; CDR3 DNA: TGCGCCAGCAGCTTTCCAGGGGAATACACAGATACGCAGTATTTT
CDR3 length: 15; V gene: TRBV10-3; D gene: NA; clone size: many; J gene: TRBJ1-2; CDR3 protein: CAISESQGIGYGYTF; CDR3 DNA: TGTGCCATCAGTGAGTCCCAGGGTATTGGCTATGGCTACACCTTC
CDR3 length: 16; V gene: TRBV20-1; D gene: NA; clone size: NA; J gene: TRBJ2-3; CDR3 protein: CCARALGGSSTDTQYF; CDR3 DNA: TGCTGTGCTAGAGCTCTGGGCGGGTCTAGCACAGATACGCAGTATTTT
CDR3 length: 13; V gene: TRBV20-1; D gene: NA; clone size: many; J gene: TRBJ2-1; CDR3 protein: CSARRGAGNEQFF; CDR3 DNA: TGCAGTGCTAGAAGGGGGGCTGGCAATGAGCAGTTCTTC
CDR3 length: 15; V gene: TRBV27; D gene: TRBD2; clone size: NA; J gene: TRBJ2-1; CDR3 protein: CASSFVGLAYNEQFF; CDR3 DNA: TGTGCCAGCAGTTTTGTCGGACTAGCCTACAATGAGCAGTTCTTC
CDR3 length: 14; V gene: TRBV20-1; D gene: TRBD1; clone size: NA; J gene: TRBJ1-2; CDR3 protein: CSARRNRGDYGYTF; CDR3 DNA: TGCAGTGCTAGGAGGAACAGGGGAGACTATGGCTACACCTTC
CDR3 length: 10; V gene: TRBV10-3; D gene: NA; clone size: NA; J gene: TRBJ2-3; CDR3 protein: CAIGGDTQYF; CDR3 DNA: TGTGCCATCGGGGGGGATACGCAGTATTTT
CDR3 length: 15; V gene: TRBV20-1; D gene: TRBD1; clone size: once; J gene: TRBJ2-5; CDR3 protein: CSARRGQDKQETQYF; CDR3 DNA: TGCAGTGCGCGGAGAGGACAGGATAAACAAGAGACCCAGTACTTC
CDR3 length: 18; V gene: TRBV6-2/TRBV6-3; D gene: TRBD2; clone size: NA; J gene: TRBJ2-2; CDR3 protein: CASSGTYLAGAYTGELFF; CDR3 DNA: TGTGCCAGCAGTGGAACCTATCTAGCGGGGGCCTACACCGGGGAGCTGTTTTTT
CDR3 length: 16; V gene: TRBV12-3/TRBV12-4; D gene: NA; clone size: few; J gene: TRBJ1-5; CDR3 protein: CASSLSSMNSNQPQHF; CDR3 DNA: TGTGCCAGCAGTTTATCCTCAATGAACAGCAATCAGCCCCAGCATTTT
CDR3 length: 16; V gene: TRBV20-1; D gene: TRBD1; clone size: NA; J gene: TRBJ2-5; CDR3 protein: CSARGTGGADQETQYF; CDR3 DNA: TGCAGTGCTAGAGGGACAGGGGGCGCGGACCAAGAGACCCAGTACTTC